These 3 T cell receptor beta chains originate from one sample sequenced in a study of CD8+CD57+ T cells in acquired aplastic anemia (dated by TCRdb to between 2018 and 2020). Patients chosen for sequencing had shown expansion of CD8+CD57+ cells by flow cytometry. Sequencing used an Illumina HiSeq 2000. Genomic DNA served as template for TCR beta VDJ combination and CDR3 sequence profiling. Starting from the raw public reads, TCRdb applied fastp trimming at Q25, assembled clones with MiXCR and retained in-frame beta chains. Identical CDR3 protein sequences are pooled into one entry, listed with their most common genes and DNA. This sample is represented by about half a million distinct CDR3 sequences; around 33% of them were singletons. Less than 0.85% of the sample comes from the top ten. Material for sequencing was sorted CD4+, CD8+, or CD8+CD57+ T cells (not recorded which) from PBMCs. Source of these receptors: a human donor with aplastic anemia.

This clonotype was counted a few times. The genes are TRBV18 and TRBJ2-7; D gene unclear. From germline, CDR1 is KGHSH and CDR2 LQKENI. The CDR3 is 14 residues long. V lost 3 bases and J 0 bases, leaving 9 bases between the germline ends. The CDR3 region is CASSPVVSSYEQYF. CDR3 coding DNA: TGTGCCAGCTCACCCGTCGTAAGCTCCTACGAGCAGTACTTC. Based on the CDR3 plus reference TRBV18 and TRBJ2-7, the full variable domain is NAGVMQNPRHLVRRRGQEARLRCSPMKGHSHVYWYRQLPEEGLKFMVYLQKENIIDESGMPKERFSAEFPKEGPSILRIQQVVRGDSAAYFCASSPVVSSYEQYFGPGTRLTVT.

This clonotype was detected ten times or more. The V and J genes are TRBV19 and TRBJ1-2; TRBD1 agrees at 7 bases. V was clipped by 4 bases and J by 3 bases; unmatched bases: 8. CDR1 is LNHDA and CDR2 is SQIVND in the germline V gene (reference sequence). The CDR3 length is 15 residues. The DNA for the CDR3 is TGTGCCAGTAGTACGCACTTAACAGGGGACTATGGCTACACCTTC. Its protein is CASSTHLTGDYGYTF.

This clonotype was found many times. The gene calls are TRBV2 and TRBJ1-2; the match to TRBD1 covers 9 bases. V shed 4 bases, J shed 6 bases, and the junction held 9 bases outside the gene matches. This CDR3 has 15 residues. CDR1 and CDR2 (germline): SNHLY, FYNNEI. CDR3 in DNA: TGTGCCAGCAGTGGAGACAGGGGGGAAGGTCATGGCTACACCTTC. Translation gives CASSGDRGEGHGYTF.